This passage covers 14 T cell receptor beta chains from one sample sequenced in a study of shared clonotypes between healthy human individuals. The table came from immunoSEQ multiplex PCR; TCRdb's copy has only in-frame clones and leaves some out. The sample holds about 700,000 clones, 92% seen once. Naive CD8 cells lacked CD45RO and underwent positive selection for CCR7, leaving out terminally differentiated effector memory CD45RA+ cells. The sample consisted of naive CD8+ T cells sorted from blood. The receptors stem from a man aged 25-40 years in good health.

This chain links TRBV9 with TRBJ1-1, with D possibly being TRBD1 (5 bases). The germline CDR1 and CDR2 sequences are SGDLS and YYNGEE. Trimming removed 0 bases from V and 3 bases from J, with 12 bases in between. This CDR3 has 15 residues. The CDR3: CASSVGSGWDTEAFF. In nucleotides, the CDR3 is TGTGCCAGCAGCGTAGGCTCAGGGTGGGACACTGAAGCTTTCTTT.

The chain uses TRBV27 and TRBJ2-5; a possible D gene is TRBD1 (6 bases). This CDR3 contains 17 residues. Trimming removed 4 bases from V and 0 bases from J, with 18 bases in between. The V gene's germline CDR1 is MNHEY and CDR2 SMNVEV (reference sequence). CDR3 coding DNA: TGTGCCAGCAGTTCCCGGACTGGCGGACAGTACCAAGAGACCCAGTACTTC. Translating it yields CASSSRTGGQYQETQYF.

This chain's CDR3 is CASSLALGDEQYF. CDR3 bases: TGTGCCAGCAGCTTAGCCCTCGGTGACGAGCAGTACTTC. The chain has TRBV7-9 and TRBJ2-7; D is uncertain. Germline CDR1 and CDR2: SEHNR and FQNEAQ (reference sequence). This CDR3 contains 13 residues. V was cut by 0 bases and J by 5 bases, with 8 bases left in between.

This clone has just one count. CDR3 in DNA: TGTGCCAGCAGCTTAGAGGGGACTAGCAGTAGCACCGGGGAGCTGTTTTTT. Translated, it gives CASSLEGTSSSTGELFF. V usage is TRBV13 and J usage is TRBJ2-2; 9 bases line up with TRBD2. Germline V gene sequence: CDR1 PRHDT, CDR2 FYEKMQ (reference sequence). With 1 base clipped from V and 4 bases from J, the junction kept 7 bases outside the gene matches. The CDR3 sequence is 17 residues long.

This chain joins TRBV6-1 and TRBJ1-5, with 7 bases matching TRBD1. This CDR3 comprises 17 residues. In germline, CDR1 is MNHNS, CDR2 SASEGT. The V and J ends lost 3 bases and 5 bases, in that order; junction bases with no gene match: 13. The CDR3 nucleotides are TGTGCCAGCAGTGAGGGACAGTGGGTAGGGGTTTATCAGCCCCAGCATTTT. It specifies CASSEGQWVGVYQPQHF.

The J gene is TRBJ2-7, the V gene TRBV15; weak D call: TRBD2 (6 bases). Germline V gene data show CDR1 as LNHNV and CDR2 as YYDKDF (reference sequence). V shed 3 bases and J shed 1 base, with 13 bases lying between them. CDR3 size: 15 residues. The CDR3 coding sequence is TGTGCCACCAGCAGGGGTACTAGCACATCCTACGAGCAGTACTTC. Protein product: CATSRGTSTSYEQYF.

J is TRBJ2-3 and V is TRBV7-9; no reliable D call. The CDR3 contains 15 residues. Trimming cost V 3 bases and J 6 bases, with 16 bases left between them. CDR1 and CDR2 (germline): SEHNR, FQNEAQ (reference sequence). CDR3 sequence reads: CASSFLGRTTDTQYF. The CDR3 DNA is TGTGCCAGCAGCTTTTTAGGCCGTACGACGGATACGCAGTATTTT.

The rearrangement links TRBV7-9 to TRBJ2-7; 12 bases agree with TRBD1. Germline-derived CDR1 and CDR2 are SEHNR and FQNEAQ (reference sequence). After removal of 5 bases from V and 5 bases from J, the junction contained 4 bases not matched to a gene. This CDR3 has 14 amino acids. CDR3 region: CASSGGTGGNEQYF. CDR3 nucleotides: TGTGCCAGCAGCGGGGGGACAGGGGGCAACGAGCAGTACTTC.

The J gene is TRBJ2-1, the V gene TRBV7-9; 7 bases fit TRBD2. The germline V gene has CDR1 SEHNR and CDR2 FQNEAQ (reference sequence). Trimming removed 0 bases from V and 10 bases from J; junction bases left unmatched: 3. The length of the CDR3 is 13 residues. The CDR3 DNA sequence: TGTGCCAGCAGCTTAGCGGTAGCGGGCGAGCAGTTCTTC. Encoded protein: CASSLAVAGEQFF.

The chain links TRBV2 to TRBJ2-1; a weak D match, TRBD1 (6 bases). CDR3 size: 19 residues. The V gene's germline CDR1 is SNHLY and CDR2 FYNNEI. V was cut by 2 bases and J by 3 bases, with 23 bases left in between. CDR3 nucleotides: TGTGCCAGCAGTGAACAGACAGGTGCTAGTCCCGAGGGCTACAATGAGCAGTTCTTC. As protein: CASSEQTGASPEGYNEQFF.

V is TRBV28 and J is TRBJ2-3; 7 positions match TRBD1. Germline values: CDR1 MDHEN, CDR2 SYDVKM. The CDR3 has 14 residues. The V and J ends lost 4 bases and 3 bases, in that order; junction bases with no gene match: 4. CDR3 sequence: CASSSTGTTDTQYF. The CDR3 DNA reads TGTGCCAGCAGTTCGACAGGGACAACAGATACGCAGTATTTT.

The chain has TRBV7-6 and TRBJ1-2, with 12 bases identical to TRBD1. Germline V gene lookup returns CDR1 SGHVS and CDR2 FNYEAQ. After removal of 1 base from V and 7 bases from J, the junction contained 10 bases not matched to a gene. This CDR3 is 17 amino acids long. The CDR3 spells CASSLVPGTGGLSGYTF. CDR3 bases: TGTGCCAGCAGCTTAGTCCCCGGGACAGGGGGCCTAAGTGGCTACACCTTC.

The rearrangement uses TRBV5-4 and TRBJ2-5, with no clear D. V lost 4 bases and J 1 base, leaving 14 bases between the germline ends. Germline CDR1 is SGHNT and CDR2 is YYREEE (reference sequence). The CDR3 covers 15 residues. CDR3: CASSGLGEVQETQYF. The CDR3 DNA is TGTGCCAGCAGCGGGCTAGGTGAGGTCCAAGAGACCCAGTACTTC. Combining the CDR3 with reference TRBV5-4 and TRBJ2-5 gives the whole variable domain ETGVTQSPTHLIKTRGQQVTLRCSSQSGHNTVSWYQQALGQGPQFIFQYYREEENGRGNFPPRFSGLQFPNYSSELNVNALELDDSALYLCASSGLGEVQETQYFGPGTRLLVL.

This chain connects TRBV19 to TRBJ2-7; 8 bases match TRBD1. This CDR3 is 12 amino acids long. Trimming at V came to 10 bases and at J to 2 bases, leaving 4 bases not matched to a gene. CDR1 LNHDA and CDR2 SQIVND come from the germline V gene (reference sequence). This CDR3 reads CATMGQAYEQYF. DNA for the CDR3: TGTGCCACCATGGGACAGGCCTACGAGCAGTACTTC.